The entry below describes one TCR beta chain. Original analysis: Estimation of nucleated cell counts was performed using reference gene primer amplification. Assay used: immunoSEQ multiplex PCR; TCRdb lists only in-frame clones, some missing. V and J calls and clone size are those listed in that table; D and trimming were worked out from the DNA. The repertoire has around 340,000 clones, just over 85% of them found once; the top ten carry around 4.4%. All enrollees were roughly 18 to 100 years old and from about 25 US areas. Unmatched junction bases numbered 6, after V lost 4 bases and J lost 5 bases. The CDR3 extends over 14 amino acids. Germline V gene data show CDR1 as MGHRA and CDR2 as YSYEKL. This entry comes from a study of blood T cell repertoires in COVID-19. Study background: Both acute and convalescent COVID-19 samples were obtained from the United States, Italy and Spain. Nucleic acid was either cDNA or gDNA, and it came from T cells, B-cell-depleted T cells, or PBMCs.

The sequencing sample was made of PBMCs or T cells enriched from blood (not recorded which). The TCR was taken from a woman aged 40-49 years with acute COVID-19. The chain is built from TRBV4-1 and TRBJ1-2; TRBD1 matches 8 bases. CDR3 in DNA: TGCGCCAGCAGCCCCATGGACAGGGAATATGGCTACACCTTC. It translates to CASSPMDREYGYTF.